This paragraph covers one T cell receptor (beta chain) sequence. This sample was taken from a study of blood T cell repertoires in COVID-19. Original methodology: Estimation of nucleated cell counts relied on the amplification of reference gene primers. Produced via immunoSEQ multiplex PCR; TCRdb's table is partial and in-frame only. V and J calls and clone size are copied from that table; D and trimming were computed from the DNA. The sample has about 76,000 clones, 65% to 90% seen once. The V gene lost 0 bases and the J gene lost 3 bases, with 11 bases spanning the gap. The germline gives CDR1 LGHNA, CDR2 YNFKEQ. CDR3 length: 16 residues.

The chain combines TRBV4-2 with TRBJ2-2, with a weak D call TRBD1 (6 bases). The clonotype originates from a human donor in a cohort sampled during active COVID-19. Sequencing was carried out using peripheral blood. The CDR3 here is CASSQDLGQHTGELFF. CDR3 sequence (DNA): TGTGCCAGCAGCCAAGATCTGGGACAACACACCGGGGAGCTGTTTTTT.